This T cell receptor (beta chain) was captured by sequencing in a study of blood T cell repertoires in COVID-19. Produced via immunoSEQ multiplex PCR; TCRdb's table is partial and in-frame only. The sample contains about 670,000 clones, about 87% of which appear only once. Trimming stripped 0 bases from V and 2 bases from J, with 10 bases between. Germline V gene data show CDR1 as SGHDN and CDR2 as FVKESK. This CDR3 is built from 15 residues. The J gene is TRBJ1-1, the V gene TRBV14; D unclear. This TCR came from a woman in her late teens or twenties with acute or convalescent COVID-19. The sequenced material came from peripheral blood. The CDR3 DNA follows: TGTGCCAGCAGCCAAGAGGGCCGGCCTAACACTGAAGCTTTCTTT. This translates into CASSQEGRPNTEAFF.